This entry concerns a single T cell receptor (beta chain). Original data processing: Cell counts per sample came from amplifying reference gene primers. Profiling relied on immunoSEQ multiplex PCR, and the TCRdb table lists in-frame clones only, not all of them. That table supplies the V and J calls and clone size; D and trimming were determined from the DNA. The sample records about 120,000 clones, approximately 83% being singletons. The V segment lost 3 bases and the J segment 6 bases; nucleotides outside the gene matches: 10. CDR1 and CDR2 (germline): MNHNS, SASEGT. CDR3 length equals 15 residues. This sample is part of a study of blood T cell repertoires in COVID-19. Study information: The United States, Italy and Spain provided the acute and convalescent COVID-19 samples. From T cells, B-cell-depleted T cells, or PBMCs came the material, which was cDNA or gDNA.

The V and J genes are TRBV6-1 and TRBJ1-1; TRBD1 matches 7 bases. The receptor was isolated from a man at least 80 years old with acute or convalescent COVID-19. The specimen sequenced was peripheral blood. The CDR3 DNA reads TGTGCCAGCAGTGAGAGGACAGGTGGAGGGTCTGAAGCTTTCTTT. Translation gives CASSERTGGGSEAFF.